A single sample is the source of the 18 T cell receptor beta chains below, sequenced in a study of T cell clonality in common variable immunodeficiency. Assay: immunoSEQ multiplex PCR; the TCRdb copy retains only in-frame clones and omits some. Sampling found over 40,000 clones, none seen once. Sequencing was done on a sample of peripheral blood mononuclear cells. The source is a person aged 18 to 75 in good health.

This clone was picked up many times. The read is 3 residues too short to cover the CDR3 end, so that end is filled in from the germline J gene. J is TRBJ2-6 and V is TRBV5-1; TRBD2 matches 10 bases. Trimming removed 4 bases from V and 0 bases from J; junction bases left unmatched: 7. This CDR3 is 18 amino acids long. The germline V gene has CDR1 SGHRS and CDR2 YFSETQ. Incomplete CDR3 DNA: TGCGCCAGCAGCGGGAGCGGGGGGGCCCCCTCTGGGGCCAACGTC. Translating it yields CASSGSGGAPSGANV. In full, the CDR3 reads CASSGSGGAPSGANVLTF. Filled out from reference TRBV5-1 and TRBJ2-6, the complete variable domain reads KAGVTQTPRYLIKTRGQQVTLSCSPISGHRSVSWYQQTPGQGLQFLFEYFSETQRNKGNFPGRFSGRQFSNSRSEMNVSTLELGDSALYLCASSGSGGAPSGANVLTFGAGSRLTVL.

This clone came up many times. The CDR3 goes on 3 residues after the read ends, and that part is filled in from the germline J gene. V and J are TRBV2 and TRBJ1-5, with D possibly being TRBD1 (5 bases). V was pared by 7 bases and J by 5 bases, with 9 bases between. In germline, CDR1 is SNHLY, CDR2 FYNNEI. CDR3 length: 12 amino acids. The sequenced part of the CDR3 DNA is TGTGCCAGCAAGACAGCGTATCAGCCC. Translation gives CASKTAYQP. The whole CDR3 region reads CASKTAYQPQHF.

In this sample, this clone turned up many times. The sequenced part of the CDR3 DNA is TGCAGTGCTCCAACTAGTACGGAGACC. This codes for CSAPTSTET. The full CDR3 reads CSAPTSTETQYF. The chain carries TRBV20-1 and TRBJ2-5; D possibly corresponds to TRBD2 (5 bases). Coverage ceases 3 residues before the CDR3 finishes, and the germline J gene fills in the end. Looked up from germline, CDR1 is DFQATT and CDR2 is SNEGSKA (reference sequence). This CDR3 has 12 amino acids. V shed 5 bases and J shed 5 bases, with 12 bases lying between them.

This clone was counted ten times or more. The read gets to within 3 residues of the CDR3 end, and the germline J gene fills in the rest. The rearrangement uses TRBV5-4 and TRBJ2-7; 9 bases match TRBD1. The CDR3 contains 15 residues. From germline, CDR1 is SGHNT and CDR2 YYREEE (reference sequence). V shed 4 bases and J 2 bases; nucleotides not matched to a gene: 7. Partial CDR3 DNA: TGTGCCAGCAGCGCGGTCGGGACAGGGCCCTACGAG. Its translation: CASSAVGTGPYE. The CDR3, in full, reads CASSAVGTGPYEQYF.

Ten or more counts support this clone. The missing CDR3 end, 3 residues past where the read stops, is filled in from the germline J gene. V and J are TRBV11-2 and TRBJ1-2; TRBD1 aligns across 8 bases. The CDR3 is made up of 14 amino acids. CDR1 is SGHAT, CDR2 FQNNGV, per germline. The covered CDR3 bases are TGTGCCAGCAGCTTAGAGACAGGGGCTCTAAGC. This codes for CASSLETGALS. The full CDR3 protein reads CASSLETGALSYTF.

This clone showed up many times. The read stops 3 residues short of the end of the CDR3; the missing end is completed from the germline J gene. This chain uses TRBV14 with TRBJ2-1; TRBD1 matches at 11 bases. Germline V gene lookup returns CDR1 SGHDN and CDR2 FVKESK. Losses at the gene ends were 3 bases for V and 7 bases for J; bases not matched to a gene: 5. This CDR3 comprises 15 residues. The CDR3 bases that were read are TGTGCCAGCAGCCACCGGGACAGGGGGGTAAATGAG. Its translation: CASSHRDRGVNE. The full CDR3 protein is CASSHRDRGVNEQFF.

This clone was seen many times. The read comes to an end 3 residues before the CDR3 does, leaving the germline J gene to fill in the end. The genes are TRBV20-1 and TRBJ2-1; 13 bases line up with TRBD2. CDR1 is DFQATT and CDR2 is SNEGSKA in the germline V gene (reference sequence). The CDR3 spans 15 residues. With V trimmed by 6 bases and J by 5 bases, 7 bases remained unmatched. CDR3 DNA, as far as it was read: TGCAGTGCGCAGGGACTAGCGGGGCTGAACAATGAG. Encoded protein: CSAQGLAGLNNE. The full CDR3 reads CSAQGLAGLNNEQFF.

This clone was counted many times. From the germline J gene comes the end of the CDR3, since the read stops 3 residues before it. This rearrangement joins TRBV6-2 or TRBV6-3 to TRBJ2-1, with TRBD2 matching 10 bases. From germline, CDR1 is MNHEY and CDR2 SVGEGT. V shed 2 bases and J 7 bases; nucleotides not matched to a gene: 5. The CDR3 spans 15 residues. The CDR3 spells CASSYSQRGGNEQFF. The sequenced part of the CDR3 DNA is TGTGCCAGCAGTTACAGTCAGCGGGGGGGGAATGAG.

This clone has at least ten counts. The CDR3 goes on 3 residues after the read ends, and that part is filled in from the germline J gene. The same CDR3 can be traced to other DNA sequences in this sample. The chain employs TRBV6-2 or TRBV6-3 and TRBJ1-2, with TRBD1 as a possible D gene (5 bases). Germline loops: CDR1 MNHEY, CDR2 SVGEGT. CDR3 length: 15 residues. This CDR3 is CASSYSMSQGWGYTF. CDR3 DNA, as far as it was read: TGTGCCAGCAGTTACTCGATGTCCCAGGGCTGGGGC.

The table lists this clone with many counts. The CDR3 goes on 3 residues after the read ends, and that part is filled in from the germline J gene. The chain has TRBV7-6 and TRBJ1-4, with 7 bases that match TRBD1. The CDR3 is 18 amino acids. Losses at the gene ends were 2 bases for V and 0 bases for J; bases not matched to a gene: 9. Germline V gives CDR1 SGHVS, CDR2 FNYEAQ. CDR3 loop: CASSLLSWDSATNEKLFF. Incomplete CDR3 DNA: TGTGCCAGCAGCTTACTATCTTGGGACAGTGCAACTAATGAAAAA. Based on the CDR3 plus reference TRBV7-6 and TRBJ1-4, the full variable domain is GAGVSQSPRYKVTKRGQDVALRCDPISGHVSLYWYRQALGQGPEFLTYFNYEAQQDKSGLPNDRFSAERPEGSISTLTIQRTEQRDSAMYRCASSLLSWDSATNEKLFFGSGTQLSVL.

This clone was found many times. The observed sequence ends 3 residues before the CDR3 terminus, with the missing tail filled in from the germline J gene. The chain uses TRBV12-3 or TRBV12-4 and TRBJ1-4; D is unresolved. The CDR3 consists of 16 residues. V lost 2 bases and J 0 bases, leaving 10 bases between the germline ends. Incomplete CDR3 DNA: TGTGCCAGCAGTTTACATGGCGGCACAACTAATGAAAAA. This sequence encodes CASSLHGGTTNEK. The CDR3 in full is CASSLHGGTTNEKLFF.

This clone came up many times. The read ends 3 residues early relative to the CDR3; the germline J gene fills the gap. The chain combines TRBV2 with TRBJ1-1, with D maybe TRBD1 (5 bases). The CDR3 runs to 14 residues. The V gene lost 7 bases and the J gene lost 1 base, with 13 bases spanning the gap. Germline CDR1 and CDR2: SNHLY and FYNNEI. CDR3 loop: CASTPAGGNTEAFF. The CDR3 bases that were read are TGTGCCAGCACCCCGGCGGGGGGGAACACTGAA.

This clone occurred many times. Read sequence stops 3 residues before the CDR3 end, and the germline J gene provides the missing end. This sequence joins TRBV20-1 and TRBJ2-3; TRBD2 might be the D (7 bases). The germline V gene has CDR1 DFQATT and CDR2 SNEGSKA (reference sequence). The CDR3 runs 13 residues. CDR3 loop: CSARTGGRETQYF. The sequenced CDR3 bases are TGCAGTGCTAGAACGGGGGGCCGTGAGACG.

This clone was seen repeatedly, ten times or more. The read gets to within 3 residues of the CDR3 end, and the germline J gene fills in the rest. The chain couples TRBV6-1 to TRBJ1-2; TRBD1 is a possible D gene (6 bases). This CDR3 comprises 15 residues. V lost 3 bases to trimming and J lost 3 bases, with 14 bases between them. Germline-derived CDR1 and CDR2 are MNHNS and SASEGT. CDR3 DNA (partial): TGTGCCAGCAGTGATAGGTCCGGGGGGCACTATGGC. It yields the protein CASSDRSGGHYG. The whole CDR3 region reads CASSDRSGGHYGYTF.

This clone has at least ten counts. Read data end 3 residues before the CDR3 end; the end is taken from the germline J gene. V and J are TRBV20-1 and TRBJ2-2, with D perhaps matching TRBD1 (6 bases). The CDR3 is 15 amino acids. Germline V gene data show CDR1 as DFQATT and CDR2 as SNEGSKA (reference sequence). The CDR3 sequence is CSARQGPGINEKLFF. Incomplete CDR3 DNA: TGCAGTGCTAGACAGGGGCCGGGGATTAATGAAAAG.

This clone was seen a few times. The observed sequence ends 3 residues before the CDR3 terminus, with the missing tail filled in from the germline J gene. The V and J genes are TRBV11-2 and TRBJ1-6; D gene ambiguous. The CDR3 totals 15 residues. V was trimmed by 0 bases and J by 7 bases, leaving 10 bases between them. The germline CDR1 and CDR2 sequences are SGHAT and FQNNGV. CDR3: CASSLEGGGNSPLHF. The sequenced CDR3 bases are TGTGCCAGCAGCTTAGAAGGCGGTGGGAATTCACCC.

This clone was recorded at least ten times. The read ends 3 residues early relative to the CDR3; the germline J gene fills the gap. The gene calls are TRBV5-1 and TRBJ1-2; possibly TRBD1 for D (5 bases). This CDR3 region has 14 residues. CDR1 SGHRS and CDR2 YFSETQ come from the germline V gene. V was shortened by 0 bases and J by 6 bases, with 12 bases between the two germline ends. This chain's CDR3 is CASSLDEQVDGYTF. Incomplete CDR3 DNA: TGCGCCAGCAGCTTGGACGAACAGGTTGATGGC.

This clone appeared many times. The DNA ends 3 residues before the CDR3 does, and the rest of the CDR3 is filled in from the germline J gene. The chain links TRBV7-9 to TRBJ2-7, with TRBD1 identical over 9 bases. Germline assignment: CDR1 SEHNR and CDR2 FQNEAQ (reference sequence). V was pared by 2 bases and J by 1 base, with 3 bases of the junction left unmatched. There are 15 residues in the CDR3. The CDR3 spells CASSLRDRVSYEQYF. The CDR3 DNA, read in part, is TGTGCCAGCAGCTTAAGGGACAGGGTGTCCTACGAG.